What follows are 17 T cell receptor beta chains derived from one specimen sequenced in a study of blood T cell repertoires in COVID-19. Some clones are missing from TCRdb's copy, which holds only in-frame ones; the method was immunoSEQ multiplex PCR. The sample shows some 45,000 clones, around nine tenths of them seen only once. Sequenced sample: peripheral blood. Receptors originate from a human donor in a cohort sampled during active COVID-19.

The chain carries TRBV10-3 and TRBJ2-1; D possibly corresponds to TRBD1 (6 bases). Trimming shortened V by 11 bases and J by 5 bases, and 13 bases separated the two germline ends. The germline gives CDR1 ENHRY, CDR2 SYGVKD. The CDR3 runs 12 residues. In DNA, the CDR3 is TGTGCCTCCAGAGGGGGTAACAATGAGCAGTTCTTC. Amino acid sequence: CASRGGNNEQFF.

This sequence joins TRBV7-2 and TRBJ2-1; 12 bases line up with TRBD2. After removal of 5 bases from V and 3 bases from J, the junction contained 8 bases not matched to a gene. Germline assignment: CDR1 SGHTA and CDR2 FQGNSA. The CDR3 extends over 17 amino acids. This CDR3 reads CASSIQTSGGNYNEQFF. CDR3 bases: TGTGCCAGCAGCATCCAGACTAGCGGGGGTAACTACAATGAGCAGTTCTTC.

This rearrangement joins TRBV11-2 to TRBJ1-3; TRBD1 aligns across 8 bases. With V trimmed by 1 base and J by 0 bases, 5 bases remained unmatched. This CDR3 has 17 amino acids. Germline V gives CDR1 SGHAT, CDR2 FQNNGV. This chain's CDR3 is CASSLVTGGSSGNTIYF. CDR3 bases: TGTGCCAGCAGCTTAGTTACAGGGGGGTCCTCTGGAAACACCATATATTTT.

This clone appeared a single time. The chain uses TRBV3-1 (or the pseudogene TRBV3-2) and TRBJ1-5, with TRBD1 as a possible D gene (6 bases). V lost 2 bases, J lost 9 bases, and 14 bases lay in between. The germline V gene encodes CDR1 LGHDT and CDR2 YNNKEL (reference sequence). The length of the CDR3 is 14 residues. The CDR3 nucleotides are TGTGCCAGCAGCCAACGGGACACGGGTAGGCCCCAGCATTTT. This sequence encodes CASSQRDTGRPQHF.

This clone was detected a few times. The chain employs TRBV19 and TRBJ1-3; the match to TRBD1 covers 8 bases. The CDR3 consists of 15 residues. The V and J ends lost 7 bases and 0 bases, in that order; junction bases with no gene match: 5. Looked up from germline, CDR1 is LNHDA and CDR2 is SQIVND (reference sequence). CDR3 protein: CASTPGQVSGNTIYF. In DNA, the CDR3 is TGTGCCAGTACTCCGGGACAGGTCTCTGGAAACACCATATATTTT.

CDR3 sequence: CASSPPGARPVHEQYF. CDR3 in DNA: TGTGCCAGCTCACCACCTGGGGCCCGACCTGTCCACGAGCAGTACTTC. The chain uses TRBV18 and TRBJ2-7; TRBD1 is a possible D gene (5 bases). The CDR3 loop spans 16 amino acids. Trimming shortened V by 0 bases and J by 5 bases, and 17 bases separated the two germline ends. CDR1 and CDR2 (germline): KGHSH, LQKENI.

The rearrangement joins TRBV21-1 to TRBJ1-6; TRBD1, the table's D call, was not compared with the DNA. TRBV21-1 has pseudogene status. The CDR3 consists of 19 residues. The CDR3 nucleotides read TGTGCCAGCAGCAAAGACGCCAGGCGTTTCGATCCCTATAATTCACCCCTCCACTTT. This encodes CASSKDARRFDPYNSPLHF.

V and J are TRBV30 and TRBJ1-1, with D unclear. The CDR3 has 13 residues. CDR1 is GTSNPN, CDR2 SVGIG, per germline (reference sequence). The CDR3 nucleotides read TGTGCTGTTCCCTACGGCGGGAACACTGAAGCTTTCTTT. Protein sequence: CAVPYGGNTEAFF. Together with reference TRBV30 and TRBJ1-1, the CDR3 gives the full variable domain: SQTIHQWPATLVQPVGSPLSLECTVEGTSNPNLYWYRQAAGRGLQLLFYSVGIGQISSEVPQNLSASRPQDRQFILSSKKLLLSDSGFYLCAVPYGGNTEAFFGQGTRLTVV.

The V and J genes are TRBV5-1 and TRBJ1-6; D is unresolved. The CDR3 runs 15 residues. CDR1 is SGHRS and CDR2 is YFSETQ in the germline V gene. V dropped 4 bases and J dropped 6 bases, with 14 bases sitting between them. This CDR3 reads CASSPLVEGNSPLHF. CDR3 DNA sequence: TGCGCCAGCAGCCCCCTGGTAGAGGGTAATTCACCCCTCCACTTT.

This clone was seen only a few times. V is TRBV5-1 and J is TRBJ2-6; D perhaps matches TRBD1 (5 bases). Germline assignment: CDR1 SGHRS and CDR2 YFSETQ. Trimming took off 4 bases at V and 4 bases at J, with 18 bases between the two ends. CDR3 length: 17 amino acids. CDR3 residues: CASSPDISFGGANVLTF. The CDR3 DNA reads TGCGCCAGCAGCCCGGACATCTCCTTCGGGGGGGCCAACGTCCTGACTTTC.

This clone was counted a single time. V and J are TRBV7-9 and TRBJ1-2; no firm D call. The germline gives CDR1 SEHNR, CDR2 FQNEAQ (reference sequence). The CDR3 is 13 amino acids. V shed 5 bases and J shed 8 bases, with 15 bases lying between them. The CDR3 sequence: CASSLGEQLGYTF. The CDR3, as DNA: TGTGCCAGCAGCCTAGGAGAGCAATTGGGCTACACCTTC.

This chain joins TRBV7-2 and TRBJ2-3; D is unresolved. V lost 0 bases to trimming and J lost 5 bases, with 9 bases between them. Germline CDR1 is SGHTA and CDR2 is FQGNSA. The CDR3 is 14 amino acids. The DNA for the CDR3 is TGTGCCAGCAGCTTAGCCGGTAGAGGAGATACGCAGTATTTT. The encoded protein is CASSLAGRGDTQYF.

The chain carries TRBV10-2 and TRBJ2-4, with a tentative D call TRBD1 (5 bases). There are 13 residues in the CDR3. V lost 6 bases and J lost 6, with 12 bases in between. CDR1 WSHSY and CDR2 SAAADI come from the germline V gene. CDR3 sequence reads: CASSPGQGNIQYF. CDR3 in DNA: TGCGCCAGCAGCCCCGGCCAGGGAAACATTCAGTACTTC.

This chain links TRBV15 with TRBJ2-3; 11 bases align to TRBD2. Germline V CDR1 and CDR2: LNHNV, YYDKDF (reference sequence). CDR3 length equals 14 residues. Trimming removed 6 bases from V and 5 bases from J; junction bases left unmatched: 4. CDR3 region: CATSKLAGVDTQYF. CDR3 bases: TGTGCCACCAGTAAACTAGCGGGGGTAGATACGCAGTATTTT.

This chain joins TRBV30 and TRBJ1-2, with a weak D call TRBD1 (5 bases). In germline, CDR1 is GTSNPN, CDR2 SVGIG (reference sequence). The CDR3 is 13 residues long. The V gene lost 1 base and the J gene lost 5 bases, with 11 bases spanning the gap. The CDR3 bases are TGTGCCTGGAGTGGGACACCCTTTTATGGCTACACCTTC. It encodes CAWSGTPFYGYTF.

The chain joins TRBV24-1 to TRBJ2-6, with 7 bases aligning to TRBD1. Per germline, CDR1 KGHDR and CDR2 SFDVKD. After removal of 6 bases from V and 2 bases from J, the junction contained 9 bases not matched to a gene. The CDR3 loop spans 17 amino acids. This chain's CDR3 is CATSPRQGLPGANVLTF. Here the CDR3 DNA reads TGTGCCACCAGTCCCAGACAGGGCTTACCTGGGGCCAACGTCCTGACTTTC.

In its sample, this clone was seen once. V is TRBV27 and J is TRBJ2-7; tentatively, D is TRBD1 (5 bases). The germline CDR1 and CDR2 sequences are MNHEY and SMNVEV (reference sequence). The CDR3 contains 13 residues. The V and J ends lost 6 bases and 2 bases respectively, with 11 bases between them. The CDR3 reads CASSRVGAYEQYF. The CDR3 DNA sequence: TGTGCCAGCAGCCGGGTAGGGGCCTACGAGCAGTACTTC.